These T cell receptor beta chains were read from a single sample in a study of vaccination and CD4 T cells after COVID-19. TCRdb ran MiXCR on the PCR reads and lists one entry per CDR3 protein. The sample has roughly 11,000 distinct CDR3 sequences; 65% are singletons. These TCRs are of unknown antigen specificity. The sequenced sample was CD4+ T cells from blood, cultured in vitro, obtained before SARS-CoV-2 vaccination. The receptors come from a human donor who had recovered from COVID-19. CDR3s include the opening cysteine and the closing phenylalanine or tryptophan. The D gene is left open where the match is weak. Part of the rows lack a size; the others show once, few, many or a class for expanded clones.

j_call d_call clone_size v_call cdr3_aa cdr3_nt
TRBJ1-2 TRBD1 NA TRBV20-1 CSALNYGDRDKYYGYTF TGCAGTGCTCTGAACTACGGGGACAGGGATAAGTACTATGGCTACACCTTC
TRBJ1-1 NA few TRBV6-1 CASRPGGGITEAFF TGTGCCAGCAGACCCGGGGGGGGGATCACTGAAGCTTTCTTT
TRBJ2-7 NA NA TRBV5-4 CASSLGGRAYEQYF TGTGCCAGCAGCTTGGGCGGCAGGGCCTACGAGCAGTACTTC
TRBJ1-1 NA NA TRBV9 CASSVASQGGPDTEAFF TGTGCCAGCAGCGTAGCTAGCCAGGGAGGGCCGGACACTGAAGCTTTCTTT
TRBJ1-1 NA NA TRBV10-3 CAISRGTEAFF TGTGCCATCTCTAGAGGGACTGAAGCTTTCTTT
TRBJ1-1 TRBD1 few TRBV6-1 CASRGTGSLNTEAFF TGTGCCAGCAGGGGGACAGGGAGCCTGAACACTGAAGCTTTCTTT
TRBJ2-7 TRBD1 few TRBV7-9 CASGQGSYEQYF TGTGCCTCGGGACAGGGTTCCTACGAGCAGTACTTC
TRBJ2-5 NA NA TRBV20-1 CSAGPLQGRGETQYF TGCAGTGCCGGACCTCTACAGGGAAGGGGAGAGACCCAGTACTTC
TRBJ2-7 NA NA TRBV6-5 CASSYWGRGSEQYF TGTGCCAGCAGTTACTGGGGCAGGGGAAGCGAGCAGTACTTC
TRBJ2-4 NA NA TRBV2 CASSEGGAKNIQYF TGTGCCAGCAGTGAAGGGGGAGCCAAAAACATTCAGTACTTC
TRBJ1-2 TRBD1 NA TRBV27 CASSPLDRVGYGYTF TGTGCCAGCAGTCCTCTGGACAGGGTAGGCTATGGCTACACCTTC
TRBJ2-3 NA NA TRBV20-1 CSASARGTQYF TGCAGTGCTAGCGCCCGAGGTACGCAGTATTTT
TRBJ2-5 NA NA TRBV5-1 CASSLTMGETQYF TGCGCCAGCAGCTTGACGATGGGAGAGACCCAGTACTTC
TRBJ2-3 TRBD2 few TRBV6-4 CASSERETDTQYF TGTGCCAGCAGTGAGCGGGAGACAGATACGCAGTATTTT
TRBJ2-7 NA NA TRBV6-1 CASRAQGYEQYF TGTGCCAGCAGAGCACAGGGATACGAGCAGTACTTC
TRBJ2-7 NA NA TRBV2 CASANGGTFYEQYF TGTGCCAGCGCAAATGGGGGGACTTTTTACGAGCAGTACTTC
TRBJ2-5 TRBD1 NA TRBV20-1 CSARGPGQGETQYF TGCAGTGCTAGAGGTCCGGGACAGGGGGAGACCCAGTACTTC
TRBJ1-5 TRBD1 NA TRBV20-1 CSARHGTGYQPQHF TGCAGTGCTAGGCATGGGACAGGGTATCAGCCCCAGCATTTT
TRBJ1-5 TRBD1 NA TRBV6-1 CASRRQGDQPQHF TGTGCCAGCAGAAGACAGGGGGATCAGCCCCAGCATTTT
TRBJ1-6 NA few TRBV20-1 CSATPGANNSPLHF TGCAGTGCCACCCCAGGGGCGAATAATTCACCCCTCCACTTT
TRBJ2-7 NA once TRBV5-1 CASSLLTAGVTPYEQYF TGCGCCAGCAGCTTATTAACTGCAGGGGTCACTCCCTACGAGCAGTACTTC
TRBJ2-5 NA NA TRBV24-1 CATSDPAPMAAETQYF TGTGCCACCAGTGATCCAGCCCCGATGGCGGCAGAGACCCAGTACTTC
TRBJ2-5 TRBD1 once TRBV19 CASSPGTGGFVGKTQYF TGTGCCAGTAGTCCCGGGACAGGGGGCTTTGTGGGTAAGACCCAGTACTTC
TRBJ2-3 NA NA TRBV15 CATSPRLVLDTQYF TGTGCCACCAGCCCTCGACTAGTTCTTGATACGCAGTATTTT
TRBJ1-6 NA NA TRBV6-7 CASSGSPLHF TGTGCCAGCAGCGGTTCACCCCTCCACTTT
TRBJ2-6 NA NA TRBV20-1 CSARDLGGFAGGANVLTF TGCAGTGCTAGAGATCTCGGCGGGTTCGCGGGAGGGGCCAACGTCCTGACTTTC
TRBJ2-5 TRBD1 NA TRBV5-1 CASSAGGQETQYF TGCGCCAGCAGCGCAGGGGGTCAAGAGACCCAGTACTTC
TRBJ2-3 TRBD2 NA TRBV20-1 CSASDPLAGADTQYF TGCAGTGCTAGTGACCCGCTAGCGGGAGCAGATACGCAGTATTTT
TRBJ2-1 NA NA TRBV7-2 CASSSSKGGEQFF TGTGCCAGCAGCTCGTCCAAGGGGGGTGAGCAGTTCTTC
TRBJ2-3 TRBD2 few TRBV7-9 CASSYPSGGGTDTQYF TGTGCCAGCAGCTACCCCTCGGGGGGGGGCACAGATACGCAGTATTTT
TRBJ2-3 NA NA TRBV20-1 CSAHQPGRTHDTQYF TGCAGTGCTCACCAACCGGGACGAACCCACGATACGCAGTATTTT
TRBJ2-5 NA few TRBV20-1 CSAPFNNKVETQYF TGCAGTGCTCCCTTCAACAACAAGGTAGAGACCCAGTACTTC
TRBJ1-5 TRBD1 few TRBV6-2/TRBV6-3 CASKSHPRGSIQPQHF TGTGCCAGCAAGTCGCACCCCAGGGGGTCGATCCAGCCCCAGCATTTT
TRBJ2-7 NA few TRBV5-6 CASSLSRGKPWGYEQYF TGTGCCAGCAGCTTGTCCAGGGGAAAGCCATGGGGCTACGAGCAGTACTTC
TRBJ2-7 NA few TRBV20-1 CSASRAVKAVYEQYF TGCAGTGCTAGTCGAGCGGTGAAAGCGGTCTACGAGCAGTACTTC
TRBJ1-2 TRBD1 once TRBV30 CACGDRVYGYTF TGTGCCTGCGGGGACAGGGTTTATGGCTACACCTTC
TRBJ1-5 NA NA TRBV27 CASSLSAAIYQPQHF TGTGCCAGCAGTTTATCGGCCGCGATCTATCAGCCCCAGCATTTT
TRBJ2-3 TRBD2 few TRBV6-1 CASRPAWAGGTDTQYF TGTGCCAGCAGGCCCGCTTGGGCGGGAGGCACAGATACGCAGTATTTT
TRBJ1-3 NA NA TRBV12-3/TRBV12-4 CASSLARAGNTIYF TGTGCCAGCAGTTTAGCGCGCGCTGGAAACACCATATATTTT
TRBJ2-3 NA NA TRBV28 CASSHLGSRQADTQYF TGTGCCAGCAGCCACCTGGGGAGTAGACAAGCAGATACGCAGTATTTT
TRBJ2-5 NA NA TRBV7-2 CASSPSTGTGETQYF TGTGCCAGCAGCCCTTCCACCGGGACGGGGGAGACCCAGTACTTC
TRBJ1-5 NA NA TRBV6-4 CASKDKYSNQPQHF TGTGCCAGCAAGGACAAATATAGCAATCAGCCCCAGCATTTT
TRBJ2-2 TRBD1 NA TRBV4-2 CASSQEGRGTGELFF TGTGCCAGCAGCCAAGAGGGCAGGGGGACCGGGGAGCTGTTTTTT
TRBJ1-1 NA NA TRBV2 CASSKDRNTEAFF TGTGCCAGCAGTAAAGACAGGAACACTGAAGCTTTCTTT
TRBJ2-7 NA NA TRBV7-9 CASSLEGGASYEQYF TGTGCCAGCAGCTTGGAGGGAGGAGCCTCCTACGAGCAGTACTTC